The next 6 T cell receptor beta chains were all read from a single sample in a study of CD8+CD57+ T cells in acquired aplastic anemia. Using genomic DNA as the template, TCR beta VDJ and CDR3 profiling was carried out. TCRdb re-called the reads with MiXCR, one entry per CDR3 protein. Among 250,000 to 300,000 distinct CDR3 sequences, about 50% were seen once, and the ten largest hold 1.3%. Patients selected for sequencing had displayed CD8+CD57+ cell expansion by flow cytometry. The specimen was sorted CD4+, CD8+, or CD8+CD57+ T cells (not recorded which) from PBMCs. These receptor sequences come from a human donor with aplastic anemia.

The V and J genes are TRBV7-3 and TRBJ2-3; D remains unclear. This CDR3 region has 16 residues. V lost 4 bases and J lost 5, with 19 bases in between. The germline V gene encodes CDR1 SGHTA and CDR2 FQGTGA. The CDR3 loop reads CASSSMIQLPLDTQYF. DNA for the CDR3: TGTGCCAGCAGCTCAATGATTCAACTGCCTCTAGATACGCAGTATTTT. Variable domain in full (rest from reference TRBV7-3 and TRBJ2-3): GAGVSQTPSNKVTEKGKYVELRCDPISGHTALYWYRQSLGQGPEFLIYFQGTGAADDSGLPNDRFFAVRPEGSVSTLKIQRTERGDSAVYLCASSSMIQLPLDTQYFGPGTRLTVL.

This clonotype has ten or more counts. This chain connects TRBV12-3 or TRBV12-4 to TRBJ2-5, with D tentatively TRBD1 (7 bases). Deletions cut 8 bases from V and 2 bases from J, with 18 bases between. The CDR3 totals 15 residues. The CDR3 region is CASGKAGTEQETQYF. The CDR3 DNA reads TGTGCCAGCGGTAAGGCGGGGACAGAGCAAGAGACCCAGTACTTC.

This clonotype came up many times. The gene calls are TRBV5-8 and TRBJ1-4, with D possibly TRBD1 on 5 matching bases. The germline V and J ends were trimmed by 0 bases and 0 bases, with 15 bases remaining between them. The CDR3 is 18 residues long. CDR1 and CDR2 (germline): SGHTS, YDEGEE. CDR3 in amino acids: CASSLGGRKSSTNEKLFF. CDR3 sequence (DNA): TGTGCCAGCAGCTTGGGGGGCAGGAAGTCTTCAACTAATGAAAAACTGTTTTTT.

The chain carries TRBV5-1 and TRBJ2-1; 9 bases match TRBD2. Germline CDR1 and CDR2: SGHRS and YFSETQ. Trimming took 4 bases from V and 7 from J; bases not matched to a gene: 12. This CDR3 has 16 amino acids. CDR3 loop: CASSPGWLAGLNEQFF. In nucleotides, the CDR3 is TGCGCCAGCAGCCCAGGGTGGCTAGCGGGATTGAATGAGCAGTTCTTC.

On this clonotype: The conserved closing phenylalanine or tryptophan is absent in this CDR3, likely reflecting a read error. V usage is TRBV15 and J usage is TRBJ1-5, with TRBD1 matching over 7 bases. Germline assignment: CDR1 LNHNV and CDR2 YYDKDF (reference sequence). This CDR3 contains 20 residues. The CDR3 reads CATSRDRTTGWENSNQHQHS. The CDR3 coding sequence is TGTGCCACCAGCAGAGATCGAACGACAGGGTGGGAGAATAGCAATCAGCACCAGCATTCT.

This rearrangement joins TRBV7-2 to TRBJ2-3, with D uncertain. V was clipped by 5 bases and J by 7 bases, with 7 bases between them. This CDR3 has 11 residues. The germline V gene has CDR1 SGHTA and CDR2 FQGNSA. This CDR3 reads CASSNPNTQYF. CDR3 nucleotide sequence: TGTGCCAGCAGCAACCCGAATACGCAGTATTTT.